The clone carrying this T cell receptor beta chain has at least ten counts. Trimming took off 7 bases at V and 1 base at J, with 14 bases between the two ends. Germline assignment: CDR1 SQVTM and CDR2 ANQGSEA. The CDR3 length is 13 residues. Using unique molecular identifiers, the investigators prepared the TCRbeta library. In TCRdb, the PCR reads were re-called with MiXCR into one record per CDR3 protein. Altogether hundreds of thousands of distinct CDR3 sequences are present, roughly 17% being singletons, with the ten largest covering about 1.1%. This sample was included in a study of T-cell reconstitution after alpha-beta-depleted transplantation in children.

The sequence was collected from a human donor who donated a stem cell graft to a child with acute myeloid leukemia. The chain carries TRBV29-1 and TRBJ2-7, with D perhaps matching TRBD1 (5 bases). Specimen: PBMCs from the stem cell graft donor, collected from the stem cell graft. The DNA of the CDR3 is TGCAGCGGGGTAGGGGCCCAATCCTACGAGCAGTACTTC. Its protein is CSGVGAQSYEQYF.